Given below is one TCR beta chain in context. Individuals aged about 18 to 100 years were recruited from roughly 22 US areas. The data are from a study of blood T cell repertoires in COVID-19. V lost 5 bases and J lost 2, with 16 bases in between. CDR1 and CDR2 (germline): MNHEY, SVGAGI. The CDR3 length is 15 residues. Clones were sequenced by immunoSEQ multiplex PCR, and TCRdb holds only the in-frame ones, with some missing. The top ten hold roughly 2% of the sample, which has around 420,000 clones, roughly 90% seen once. This TCR was sampled from a woman aged 40-49 years with acute COVID-19. The sequenced sample was PBMCs or T cells enriched from blood (not recorded which). The chain has TRBV6-5 and TRBJ2-7, with a weak D call TRBD2 (6 bases). This CDR3 reads CASSPRGTGTYEQYF. The CDR3 nucleotides are TGTGCCAGCAGTCCTCGGGGGACGGGCACCTACGAGCAGTACTTC.